Following are 15 T cell receptor beta chains from one sample sequenced in a study of Ad26.COV2.S vaccination and SARS-CoV-2 variants. Sample treatment: roughly 19 received Ad26.COV2.S at low or high dose, single or two shots; about 5 received placebo; per-sample allocation not given. Sampling occurred on day 63 after the first vaccine or placebo injection. Data came from immunoSEQ multiplex PCR; TCRdb stores just in-frame clones and leaves some out. The sample records approximately 480,000 clones, roughly 87% being singletons. The specimen was peripheral blood, collected in a trial of Ad26.COV2.S vaccine versus placebo. Source of these receptors: a person between 18 and 60 years old who received the Ad26.COV2.S COVID-19 vaccine or a placebo.

The chain is built from TRBV5-1 and TRBJ2-5, with TRBD1 as a possible D gene (6 bases). The CDR3 is made up of 15 amino acids. V was shortened by 0 bases and J by 5 bases, with 14 bases between the two germline ends. Germline CDR1 reads SGHRS; CDR2 reads YFSETQ. The CDR3 is CASSLVGAFGETQYF. For the CDR3, the DNA is TGCGCCAGCAGCTTGGTGGGGGCTTTCGGTGAGACCCAGTACTTC.

V and J are TRBV19 and TRBJ2-5, with 12 nucleotides matching TRBD1. V shed 7 bases and J 6 bases; nucleotides not matched to a gene: 9. The CDR3 length is 15 residues. Germline loops: CDR1 LNHDA, CDR2 SQIVND (reference sequence). CDR3: CASNPGTGGPKTQYF. DNA for the CDR3: TGTGCCAGTAACCCTGGGACAGGGGGCCCTAAGACCCAGTACTTC.

This clone was recorded only once. The rearrangement joins TRBV6-4 to TRBJ2-1; D is undetermined. The V end was cut by 11 bases, the J end by 10 bases, with 6 bases between. The CDR3 totals 8 residues. CDR1 and CDR2 from the germline V gene are MRHNA and SNTAGT. CDR3 residues: CALREQFF. CDR3 coding DNA: TGTGCCTTGCGGGAGCAGTTCTTC.

The chain joins TRBV27 to TRBJ1-2; 8 bases line up with TRBD1. The CDR3 totals 15 residues. CDR1 and CDR2 (germline): MNHEY, SMNVEV (reference sequence). Trimming at V came to 6 bases and at J to 2 bases, leaving 8 bases not matched to a gene. The CDR3 loop is CASRPLRTGNYGYTF. The CDR3 DNA reads as TGTGCCAGCAGGCCATTGAGGACAGGGAACTATGGCTACACCTTC.

Comment on this clone: Within the sample, other DNA sequences also encode this same CDR3. The chain couples TRBV4-3 to TRBJ2-7, with 10 bases matching TRBD2. Germline V gene sequence: CDR1 LGHNA, CDR2 YSLEER. J gave up 2 bases and V 1 base, and 2 bases lay outside the gene matches. The CDR3 sequence is 15 residues long. CDR3 in DNA: TGCGCCAGCAGCCAAGGGCTAGCGGGAGCCTACGAGCAGTACTTC. Encoded protein: CASSQGLAGAYEQYF.

As concerns this clone: The junction and the germline gene differ at one end; a read error may be behind it. V usage is TRBV7-7 and J usage is TRBJ2-1; 12 nucleotides agree with TRBD2. The length of the CDR3 is 16 residues. Germline loops: CDR1 SSHAT, CDR2 FNYEAQ (reference sequence). CDR3 in amino acids: CASSVGLAGTLNEQFF. The DNA for the CDR3 is TGTGCTAGCAGCGTCGGACTAGCGGGAACCCTAAATGAGCAGTTCTTC.

This clone appeared once. The chain carries TRBV24-1 and TRBJ1-2; the D gene is possibly TRBD1 (5 bases). The germline CDR1 and CDR2 sequences are KGHDR and SFDVKD. The CDR3 is 15 amino acids. V was shortened by 7 bases and J by 7 bases, with 21 bases between the two germline ends. The CDR3, as DNA: TGTGCCACCAGCGATACCTTTGGACCGAGGGGTGGCTACACCTTC. Its translation is CATSDTFGPRGGYTF.

The rearrangement uses TRBV5-6 and TRBJ2-1; the match to TRBD2 covers 8 bases. The CDR3 sequence is 13 residues long. CDR1 and CDR2 from the germline V gene are SGHDT and YYEEEE. Germline trimming cut 4 bases from V and 10 bases from J; bases unmatched to any gene: 7. CDR3 DNA sequence: TGTGCCAGCAGCAGGACTAGCCGTAACGAGCAGTTCTTC. Translation gives CASSRTSRNEQFF.

V is TRBV6-5 and J is TRBJ2-1, with a tentative D call TRBD2 (6 bases). Germline lookup yields CDR1 MNHEY and CDR2 SVGAGI. The CDR3 is 15 amino acids. Trimming removed 4 bases from V and 3 bases from J, with 13 bases in between. The CDR3 DNA sequence: TGTGCCAGCAGTTCGGGGCGGGGAGGCTACAATGAGCAGTTCTTC. Amino acid sequence: CASSSGRGGYNEQFF.

The chain combines TRBV15 with TRBJ1-1, with a possible D match to TRBD1 (6 bases). The CDR3 extends over 15 amino acids. Germline V CDR1 and CDR2: LNHNV, YYDKDF (reference sequence). V gave up 1 base and J gave up 1 base, with 10 bases separating them. CDR3 residues: CATSRGQGSNTEAFF. For the CDR3, the DNA is TGTGCCACCAGCAGAGGGCAGGGGTCGAACACTGAAGCTTTCTTT.

This clone was observed a few times. This chain links TRBV3-1 (or the pseudogene TRBV3-2) with TRBJ1-1; no clear D. There are 19 residues in the CDR3. V lost 4 bases and J lost 0, with 24 bases in between. Germline-derived CDR1 and CDR2 are LGHDT and YNNKEL (reference sequence). The CDR3 DNA sequence: TGTGCCAGCAGCCTAGATGAAATATCGAACAACTCCATGAACACTGAAGCTTTCTTT. Its translation: CASSLDEISNNSMNTEAFF.

The gene calls are TRBV28 and TRBJ1-1, with 7 bases lining up with TRBD1. CDR3 length: 18 amino acids. Germline trimming cut 4 bases from V and 1 base from J; bases unmatched to any gene: 15. CDR1 is MDHEN and CDR2 is SYDVKM in the germline V gene. The CDR3 bases are TGTGCCAGCAGTTCGACAGGGAGCTGGTCCCAATCGAACACTGAAGCTTTCTTT. Protein: CASSSTGSWSQSNTEAFF.

This chain joins TRBV15 and TRBJ2-3; D remains unclear. The V and J ends lost 1 base and 11 bases respectively, with 16 bases between them. The CDR3 is 14 residues long. The germline V gene has CDR1 LNHNV and CDR2 YYDKDF (reference sequence). The CDR3 here is CATSRGLDGSGQYF. The CDR3 region has the DNA TGTGCCACCAGCAGAGGGCTCGATGGGTCAGGGCAGTATTTT.

V gene TRBV9 combines with J gene TRBJ2-1, with no clear D. The CDR3 loop spans 12 amino acids. Between the trimmed V and J ends, which lost 3 bases and 8 bases, there was a span of 9 bases. Germline CDR1 is SGDLS and CDR2 is YYNGEE. CDR3 DNA: TGTGCCAGCAGCGACCCACCACATGAGCAGTTCTTC. Residues: CASSDPPHEQFF.

The chain recombines TRBV6-7 with TRBJ2-7; 9 nucleotides line up with TRBD1. TRBV6-7 is reported as an ORF; its role is uncertain. This CDR3 is 19 amino acids long. With 5 bases clipped from V and 2 bases from J, the junction kept 19 bases outside the gene matches. CDR3 sequence: CASSLLTDRTGTGTYEQYF. CDR3 nucleotides: TGTGCCAGCAGTCTACTGACCGATAGAACCGGGACAGGGACCTACGAGCAGTACTTC.